This TCR beta chain was sequenced in a study of shared clonotypes between healthy human individuals. For the study at large: A few men and a couple of women, aged 18 to 49, were donors.

In the original workflow: Filtering differed because ImmunoSEQ produced junction-only sequences that carried no quality scores. Sequencing was performed with immunoSEQ multiplex PCR; in TCRdb, only in-frame clones are kept and a portion is missing. D and trimming were read from the DNA, whereas the V and J calls and clone size are those reported in that table. Of more than 400,000 clones in the sample, approximately 81% are singletons; the top ten hold about 13%. This CDR3 has 13 residues. The germline V and J ends were trimmed by 6 bases and 2 bases, with 9 bases remaining between them. In germline, CDR1 is MNHNS, CDR2 SASEGT. Donors were healthy HIV-negative adults without recent acute infections or vaccinations.

Sequenced input: PBMCs. V usage is TRBV6-1 and J usage is TRBJ2-3; D is unresolved. This TCR derives from a middle-aged woman in good health. Some clones in this sample may be carry-over from other donors' samples. CDR3 sequence: CASRRSLTDTQYF. CDR3 DNA: TGTGCCAGCAGGCGCTCTCTCACAGATACGCAGTATTTT.